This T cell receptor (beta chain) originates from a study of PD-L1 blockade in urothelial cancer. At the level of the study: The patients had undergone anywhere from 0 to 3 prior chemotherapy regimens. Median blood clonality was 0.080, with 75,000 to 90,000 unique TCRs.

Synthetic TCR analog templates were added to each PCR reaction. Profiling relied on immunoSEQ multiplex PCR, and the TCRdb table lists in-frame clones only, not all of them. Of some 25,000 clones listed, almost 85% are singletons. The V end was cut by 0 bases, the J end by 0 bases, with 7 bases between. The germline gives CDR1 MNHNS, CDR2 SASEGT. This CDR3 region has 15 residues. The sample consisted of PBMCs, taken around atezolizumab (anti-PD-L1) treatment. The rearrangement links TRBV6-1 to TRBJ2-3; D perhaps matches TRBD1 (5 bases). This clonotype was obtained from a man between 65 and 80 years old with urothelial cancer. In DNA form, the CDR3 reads TGTGCCAGCAGTGAAGCAGGGGATAGCACAGATACGCAGTATTTT. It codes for CASSEAGDSTDTQYF.